The sequence of this T cell receptor (beta chain) was determined in a study of vaccination effects on CD4 cells after COVID-19. For the study at large: Post-vaccine specimens arrived a median 72 days past the second dose.

As to this clone: The antigen remains undetermined.

Viral peptide pool expansion of antigen-specific CD4+ T cells preceded sequencing in the ViraFEST assay. With nine to eleven days of culture completed, CD4+ T cells were isolated. It was two doses of either the BNT162b2 or mRNA-1273 vaccine that participants received. Half-medium replacement with IL-2 medium occurred on days 3 and 7. Produced via immunoSEQ multiplex PCR; TCRdb's table is partial and in-frame only. The table shows approximately 26,000 clones, with 73% occurring only once. The V end lost 4 bases, the J end lost 0 bases, and 7 bases lay between the germline ends. The CDR3 is 14 residues long. Germline V gene data show CDR1 as WNHNN and CDR2 as SYGVQD (reference sequence).

This receptor was identified in a human donor who received a COVID-19 vaccine. V is TRBV10-1 and J is TRBJ2-1; no firm D call. This specimen was CD4+ T cells from PBMCs cultured with HCoV-NL63 spike peptides, taken after COVID-19 vaccination. This CDR3 reads CASSGSSSYNEQFF. The CDR3 bases are TGCGCCAGCAGTGGTAGTAGCTCCTACAATGAGCAGTTCTTC.